This T cell receptor (beta chain) was found in a study of preoperative IRX-2 immunotherapy in early breast cancer. Repertoires were generated with immunoSEQ multiplex PCR, while TCRdb's copy carries only in-frame clones and drops some. The profile shows approximately 96,000 clones, roughly 85% of them singletons. Treatment denoted: preoperative locoregional IRX-2 cytokine immunotherapy. This phase Ib study tested locoregional IRX-2 cytokine immunotherapy given before surgery. Germline assignment: CDR1 LNHDA and CDR2 SQIVND (reference sequence). Trimming cost V 1 base and J 7 bases, with 2 bases left between them. This CDR3 has 12 residues.

Sample: tumor tissue, taken after IRX-2 immunotherapy. The TCR comes from a human donor with breast cancer. The chain employs TRBV19 and TRBJ1-6; D is undetermined. The DNA of the CDR3 is TGTGCCAGTAGTATAGGGAATTCACCCCTCCACTTT. Protein product: CASSIGNSPLHF.